This is a list of T cell receptor beta chains from one sample in a study of T cells in Graves' hyperthyroidism and ophthalmopathy. MiXCR, applied by TCRdb to the multiplex PCR reads, yields one record per CDR3 protein. The sample lists about 400,000 distinct CDR3 sequences, roughly 25% occurring once. The sample consisted of blood. The receptor set was obtained from a man in his forties or fifties with Graves' hyperthyroidism. Both conserved end residues are part of each CDR3. A D gene is named only where the DNA matches it firmly. Only part of the rows carry a size: once, few, many, or a class if the clone is expanded.

abundance,v_gene,j_gene,d_gene,CDR3aa,CDR3nt
.,TRBV5-5,TRBJ2-1,TRBD2,CASSLRLAGSGNEQFF,TGTGCCAGCAGCTTGAGACTAGCGGGATCCGGCAATGAGCAGTTCTTC
.,TRBV9,TRBJ2-5,.,CASSVGARGGETQYF,TGTGCCAGCAGCGTAGGGGCCCGAGGGGGAGAGACCCAGTACTTC
few,TRBV9,TRBJ1-1,.,CASSVGGYTEAFF,TGTGCCAGCAGCGTAGGGGGTTACACTGAAGCTTTCTTT
.,TRBV10-2,TRBJ2-5,.,CASSEYWPPMAQYF,TGCGCCAGCAGTGAGTATTGGCCTCCGATGGCCCAGTACTTC
.,TRBV28,TRBJ1-2,TRBD1,CASIGQGAEGYTF,TGTGCCAGCATTGGCCAGGGGGCAGAAGGCTACACCTTC
.,TRBV10-3,TRBJ1-1,.,CAIRFGVNTEAFF,TGTGCCATCAGGTTTGGGGTTAACACTGAAGCTTTCTTT
.,TRBV18,TRBJ1-2,.,CASSPVKGLDGYTF,TGTGCCAGCTCACCAGTAAAGGGGTTGGATGGCTACACCTTC
few,TRBV6-1,TRBJ2-7,.,CASSSPRAGRYEQYF,TGTGCCAGCAGTTCCCCCCGGGCCGGAAGGTACGAGCAGTACTTC
many,TRBV3-1,TRBJ1-1,TRBD1,CASSAGTAAEAFF,TGTGCCAGCAGCGCCGGGACAGCAGCTGAAGCTTTCTTT
many,TRBV28,TRBJ2-5,TRBD2,CASSLHGGRDQETQYF,TGTGCCAGCAGTTTACACGGCGGGAGGGACCAAGAGACCCAGTACTTC
few,TRBV5-1,TRBJ2-3,TRBD2,CASSPTSEGYTQYF,TGCGCCAGCAGCCCTACTAGCGAAGGTTATACGCAGTATTTT
.,TRBV14,TRBJ2-4,.,CASSPSLGGANIQYF,TGTGCCAGCAGCCCTAGTTTGGGGGGGGCAAACATTCAGTACTTC
few,TRBV27,TRBJ2-1,.,CASSRDTWGQADGNEQFF,TGTGCCAGCAGTCGAGATACCTGGGGGCAGGCCGATGGGAATGAGCAGTTCTTC
many,TRBV3-1,TRBJ2-3,.,CASSQESVPQYF,TGTGCCAGCAGCCAAGAATCTGTCCCGCAGTATTTT
many,TRBV2,TRBJ2-3,.,CASSTQGLATDTQYF,TGTGCCAGCAGCACACAGGGCCTGGCGACAGATACGCAGTATTTT
.,TRBV29-1,TRBJ2-3,.,CSVDLWDTQYF,TGCAGCGTTGATTTGTGGGATACGCAGTATTTT
few,TRBV10-3,TRBJ2-5,.,CAISARAGETQYF,TGTGCCATCAGTGCCAGGGCCGGAGAGACCCAGTACTTC
.,TRBV9,TRBJ2-3,.,CASSSRLSDTQYF,TGTGCCAGCAGCAGCCGACTTTCAGATACGCAGTATTTT
.,TRBV5-1,TRBJ2-1,TRBD2,CASSPFGASGSSYNEQFF,TGCGCCAGCAGCCCGTTCGGGGCTAGCGGGAGCTCCTACAATGAGCAGTTCTTC
.,TRBV18,TRBJ2-7,.,CASSPSVGASYEQYF,TGTGCCAGCTCACCTAGCGTGGGGGCCTCCTACGAGCAGTACTTC
.,TRBV18,TRBJ1-2,.,CASSPPAGESGYGYTF,TGTGCCAGCTCACCACCGGCCGGGGAATCCGGCTATGGCTACACCTTC
few,TRBV12-3/TRBV12-4,TRBJ2-5,TRBD2,CASRISGRAQTQYF,TGTGCCAGCAGGATTAGCGGGAGGGCCCAGACCCAGTACTTC
.,TRBV20-1,TRBJ2-7,TRBD1,CSARDSTGGAYEQYF,TGCAGTGCTAGGGACTCGACAGGGGGGGCCTACGAGCAGTACTTC
few,TRBV30,TRBJ1-5,.,CAWSYQDNQPQHF,TGTGCCTGGAGTTACCAGGACAATCAGCCCCAGCATTTT
few,TRBV20-1,TRBJ1-5,.,CSARWGEQPQHF,TGCAGTGCTAGATGGGGGGAACAGCCCCAGCATTTT
.,TRBV12-3/TRBV12-4,TRBJ2-3,TRBD2,CASSLSAGRGTQYF,TGTGCCAGCAGTTTATCAGCGGGACGGGGTACGCAGTATTTT
.,TRBV13,TRBJ2-3,TRBD2,CASSSAGEIGDTQYF,TGTGCCAGCAGCTCAGCGGGAGAAATAGGAGATACGCAGTATTTT
once,TRBV7-9,TRBJ1-6,.,CASSLNVGSPLHF,TGTGCCAGCAGCTTAAATGTCGGTTCACCCCTCCACTTT
.,TRBV12-5,TRBJ1-5,.,CASGLRNQPQHF,TGTGCTAGTGGTTTGCGGAATCAGCCCCAGCATTTT